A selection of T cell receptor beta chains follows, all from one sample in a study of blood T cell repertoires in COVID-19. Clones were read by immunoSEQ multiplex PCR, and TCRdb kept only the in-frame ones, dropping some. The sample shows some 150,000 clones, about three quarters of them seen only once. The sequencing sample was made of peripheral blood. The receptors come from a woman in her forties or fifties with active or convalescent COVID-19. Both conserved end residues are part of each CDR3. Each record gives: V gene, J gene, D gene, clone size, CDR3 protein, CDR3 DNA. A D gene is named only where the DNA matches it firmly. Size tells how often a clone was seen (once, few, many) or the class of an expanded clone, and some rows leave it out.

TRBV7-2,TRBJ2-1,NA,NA,CASSTQSPRGYNEQFF,TGTGCCAGCAGCACCCAGTCTCCCAGGGGCTACAATGAGCAGTTCTTC
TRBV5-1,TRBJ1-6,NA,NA,CASSLRTDNSPLHF,TGCGCCAGCAGCTTGCGGACAGATAATTCACCCCTCCACTTT
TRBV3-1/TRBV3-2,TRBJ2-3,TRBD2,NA,CASSPSKISGNRRADTQYF,TGTGCCAGCAGCCCGAGCAAAATTAGCGGGAATAGGAGGGCAGATACGCAGTATTTT
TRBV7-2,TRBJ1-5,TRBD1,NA,CASSQGQAYQPQHF,TGTGCCAGCAGCCAGGGACAGGCCTATCAGCCCCAGCATTTT
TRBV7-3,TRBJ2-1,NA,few,CASSLNPPNTLYNEQFF,TGTGCCAGCAGCTTAAACCCCCCCAACACCTTATACAATGAGCAGTTCTTC
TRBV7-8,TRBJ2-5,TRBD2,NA,CASTPRGGREETQYF,TGTGCCAGCACCCCCCGGGGGGGACGGGAAGAGACCCAGTACTTC
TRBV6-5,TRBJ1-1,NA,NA,CASSYSYRMNTEAFF,TGTGCCAGCAGTTACTCCTACAGGATGAACACTGAAGCTTTCTTT
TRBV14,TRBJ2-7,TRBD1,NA,CASSPTPRDRVGEQYF,TGTGCCAGCAGTCCCACCCCCCGGGACAGGGTCGGAGAGCAGTACTTC
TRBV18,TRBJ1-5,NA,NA,CASPGLPYSNQPQHF,TGTGCCAGCCCCGGACTTCCTTATAGCAATCAGCCCCAGCATTTT
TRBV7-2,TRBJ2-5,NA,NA,CASSSAGRETQYF,TGTGCCAGCAGCTCCGCGGGGCGGGAGACCCAGTACTTC
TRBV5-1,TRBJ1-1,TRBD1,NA,CASSLTGGQGGTEAFF,TGCGCCAGCAGCTTGACGGGTGGACAGGGAGGAACTGAAGCTTTCTTT
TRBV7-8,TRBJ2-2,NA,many,CASSFSGLTGELFF,TGTGCCAGCAGCTTTAGTGGGCTGACGGGGGAGCTGTTTTTT
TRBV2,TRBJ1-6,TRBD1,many,CASRGQGHNSPLHF,TGTGCCAGCAGGGGACAGGGGCACAATTCACCCCTCCACTTT
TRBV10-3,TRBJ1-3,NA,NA,CAIRREASGNTIYF,TGTGCCATCAGACGAGAGGCCTCTGGAAACACCATATATTTT
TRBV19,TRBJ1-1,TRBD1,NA,CASRGLDRGHTEAFF,TGTGCCAGTAGGGGATTGGACAGGGGGCACACTGAAGCTTTCTTT
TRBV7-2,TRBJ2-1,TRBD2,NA,CASSLSASGNNEQFF,TGTGCCAGCAGCTTATCGGCTAGCGGGAACAATGAGCAGTTCTTC
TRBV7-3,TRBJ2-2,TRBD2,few,CASRPSSGSTGELFF,TGTGCCAGCAGGCCTTCTAGCGGGAGTACGGGGGAGCTGTTTTTT
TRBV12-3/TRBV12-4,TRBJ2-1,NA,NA,CASSKQIYNEQFF,TGTGCCAGCAGTAAACAAATCTACAATGAGCAGTTCTTC
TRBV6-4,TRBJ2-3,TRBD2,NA,CASSPLAGFTDTQYF,TGTGCCAGCAGCCCACTAGCGGGCTTCACAGATACGCAGTATTTT
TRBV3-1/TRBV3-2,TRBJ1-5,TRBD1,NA,CASSQGDRGRQPQHF,TGTGCCAGCAGCCAAGGTGACAGGGGTAGGCAGCCCCAGCATTTT
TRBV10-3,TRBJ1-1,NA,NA,CAISAAGLSVTEAFF,TGTGCCATCAGTGCAGCGGGACTTAGCGTCACTGAAGCTTTCTTT
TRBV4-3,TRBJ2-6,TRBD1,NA,CASSQLQGQGIGSGANVLTF,TGCGCCAGCAGCCAATTACAAGGACAGGGTATCGGCTCTGGGGCCAACGTCCTGACTTTC
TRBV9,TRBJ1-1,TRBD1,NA,CASSVVQGNEPFF,TGTGCCAGCAGCGTAGTACAGGGGAACGAACCTTTCTTT
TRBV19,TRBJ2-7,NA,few,CASTRSWGGLDEQYF,TGTGCCAGTACCCGATCGTGGGGGGGGCTAGACGAGCAGTACTTC
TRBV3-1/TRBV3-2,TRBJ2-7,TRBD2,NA,CASSQEGLAGGPQYEQYF,TGTGCCAGCAGCCAAGAGGGACTAGCGGGAGGGCCGCAGTACGAGCAGTACTTC
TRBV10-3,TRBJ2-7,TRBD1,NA,CAIKGQGSSYEQYF,TGTGCCATCAAAGGACAGGGAAGCTCCTACGAGCAGTACTTC
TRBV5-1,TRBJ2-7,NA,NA,CASSLAQGRDEQYF,TGCGCCAGCAGCTTGGCCCAGGGGCGCGACGAGCAGTACTTC
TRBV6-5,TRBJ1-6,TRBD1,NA,CASSYSRDRGNSPLHF,TGTGCCAGCAGTTACAGCCGGGACAGGGGCAATTCACCCCTCCACTTT
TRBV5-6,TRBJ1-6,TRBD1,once,CASSLEVTGASPLHF,TGTGCCAGCAGCTTGGAGGTGACAGGGGCCTCACCCCTCCACTTT
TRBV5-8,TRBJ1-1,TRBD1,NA,CASSLGGGQGQAFF,TGTGCCAGCAGCTTGGGGGGTGGACAGGGACAAGCTTTCTTT
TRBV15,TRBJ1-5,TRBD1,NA,CATSRDLFGQANSNQPQHF,TGTGCCACCAGCAGAGATCTGTTCGGACAGGCTAATAGCAATCAGCCCCAGCATTTT
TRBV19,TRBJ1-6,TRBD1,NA,CASSRDRENSPLHF,TGTGCCAGCAGCCGGGACAGGGAAAATTCACCCCTCCACTTT
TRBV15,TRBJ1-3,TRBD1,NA,CATSRRTGDPTIYF,TGTGCCACCAGCAGGAGGACAGGGGATCCCACCATATATTTT
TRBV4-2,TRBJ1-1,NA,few,CASSQDPGGRTEAFF,TGTGCCAGCAGCCAAGATCCGGGGGGCCGTACTGAAGCTTTCTTT
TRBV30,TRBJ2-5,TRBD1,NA,CALTLGQVQETQYF,TGTGCCTTAACCCTGGGACAGGTCCAAGAGACCCAGTACTTC
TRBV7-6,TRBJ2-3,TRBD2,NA,CASSMGGVTDTQYF,TGTGCCAGCAGTATGGGGGGGGTGACAGATACGCAGTATTTT
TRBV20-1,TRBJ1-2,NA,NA,CSAGAAAGYTF,TGCAGTGCAGGGGCCGCCGCGGGCTACACCTTC
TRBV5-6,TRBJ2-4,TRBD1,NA,CASSLAGTGRNIQYF,TGTGCCAGCAGCTTGGCAGGGACAGGGCGGAACATTCAGTACTTC
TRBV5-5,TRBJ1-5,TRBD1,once,CASSTEGRGQPQHF,TGTGCCAGCAGTACAGAGGGCAGGGGGCAGCCCCAGCATTTT
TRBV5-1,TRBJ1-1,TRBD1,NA,CASSHGTGGLGSTEAFF,TGCGCCAGCAGCCACGGGACAGGGGGCCTGGGTTCCACTGAAGCTTTCTTT
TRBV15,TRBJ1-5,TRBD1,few,CATSVTGQGAWNQPQHF,TGTGCCACCAGCGTTACCGGACAGGGGGCTTGGAATCAGCCCCAGCATTTT
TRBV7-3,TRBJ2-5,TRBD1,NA,CASSRKGYRGRETQYF,TGTGCCAGCAGCCGAAAGGGTTACAGGGGGCGAGAGACCCAGTACTTC
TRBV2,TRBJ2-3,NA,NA,CASSSAVQSTDTQYF,TGTGCCAGCAGTTCAGCGGTACAGAGCACAGATACGCAGTATTTT
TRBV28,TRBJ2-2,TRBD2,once,CASSLCLAASGCWELFF,TGTGCCAGCAGTTTATGCCTTGCGGCTAGCGGGTGCTGGGAGCTGTTTTTT
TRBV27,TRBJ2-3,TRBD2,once,CASSPGLATDTQYF,TGTGCCAGCAGTCCCGGACTAGCAACAGATACGCAGTATTTT
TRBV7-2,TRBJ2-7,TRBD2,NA,CASSIERGSYEQYF,TGTGCCAGCAGTATCGAGCGGGGCAGCTACGAGCAGTACTTC
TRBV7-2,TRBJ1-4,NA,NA,CASSYTGPNEKLFF,TGTGCCAGCAGCTATACAGGGCCTAATGAAAAACTGTTTTTT
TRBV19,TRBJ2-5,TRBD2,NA,CASSTTSGGAGETQYF,TGTGCCAGTAGTACGACTAGCGGGGGGGCCGGAGAGACCCAGTACTTC
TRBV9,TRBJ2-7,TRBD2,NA,CASSRTSGSYEQYF,TGTGCCAGCAGCCGGACTAGCGGGAGTTACGAGCAGTACTTC
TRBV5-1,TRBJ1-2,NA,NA,CASSRADLGVNYGYTF,TGCGCCAGCAGCCGTGCAGACTTAGGAGTTAACTATGGCTACACCTTC
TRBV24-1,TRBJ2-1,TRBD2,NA,CATSTTTSGLNNEQFF,TGTGCCACCAGCACAACGACTAGCGGGCTTAACAATGAGCAGTTCTTC
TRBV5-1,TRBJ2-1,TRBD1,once,CASSSPGTGFTLEQFF,TGCGCCAGCAGCTCCCCCGGGACAGGTTTTACATTGGAGCAGTTCTTC
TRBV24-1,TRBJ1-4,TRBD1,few,CATSDSYRDRGWEKLFF,TGTGCCACCAGTGATTCGTACCGGGACAGGGGCTGGGAAAAACTGTTTTTT